This record looks at one TCR beta chain sequence and its context. The specificity of this receptor is unknown. Base qualities are not recorded, but no much larger clone differs from it by a single base. Cut back by 1 base and 8 bases, the V and J ends lie 6 bases apart. The CDR3 covers 12 residues, taking in both the cysteine and the phenylalanine. Only the CDR3 part of the read is kept: 36 bases, read in frame from the first base. Looking up the germline V gene yields CDR1 SGHVS and CDR2 FNYEAQ. These data come from a study of cytomegalovirus exposure and HLA in healthy donors (dated by TCRdb to about 2017). For the wider study: An earlier analysis of some 620 of the donors reported 250 to 350 Gb of sequence data and 95 million to 140 million unique TCR beta sequences obtained from approximately 180 million T cells. An early release covering roughly 600 HLA-typed donors comprised about 300 gigabases of sequencing data and around 80 million unique TCR sequences. The genetic ancestry cluster associated with self-reported Caucasian donors included about 84% of the roughly 400 genotyped donors. The aim of the study was to test whether cataloging public T cell receptors could identify signatures of past pathogen exposure. The T cell repertoires of under 750 subjects were profiled by immunosequencing and related to cytomegalovirus serostatus. A separate validation cohort of more than 100 different subjects was used in addition to the 666-subject first cohort. The study combined high-throughput TCR immunosequencing, statistical association of individual TCRs with disease status, and machine learning to predict cytomegalovirus infection status. In a later analysis, previously published TCR beta repertoires from roughly 710 donors were re-analyzed and high-resolution HLA genotyping was added so that TCR occurrence patterns could be studied. Rather than using new phenotypic data, the later analysis identified candidate immune exposures from TCR beta sequences and from how often those sequences occurred across donors. In an earlier analysis of roughly 600 of the donors, high-throughput TCR beta sequencing was used to judge whether each TCR beta V gene segment behaved as functional or pseudogenic. Donor age, sex, ethnicity and CMV serostatus were collected together with the repertoire data. A later genetic analysis took genome-wide SNP genotypes for about 60% of the roughly 670 donors and used that subset as a discovery cohort. All discovery cohort repertoires had been generated using a single sequencing platform. Both class I and class II loci were covered by HLA typing, at four-digit resolution. The number of donors typed differed by locus, with 629-630 for A, B, C, DRB1 and DQB1, roughly 520 for DQA1, under 610 for DPA1, and roughly 450 for DPB1. Five DR-DQ haplotypes were handled as single units for association and clustering, since linkage in the cohort was strong. Among 300 to 500 genotyped donors of the cohort, an average of around 240,000 unique TCR beta nucleotide sequences was sequenced per donor, of which approximately 18% were non-productive.

The cohort was made up of approximately 700 healthy bone marrow donors. At the time of sampling, all cohort members were nominally healthy, though unrecorded immune exposures were likely present. The donor was CMV seronegative and was included in the group of 352 seronegative cohort members. A peripheral blood sample was collected from each donor, and TCR beta sequencing was performed on peripheral blood mononuclear cells. Genomic DNA was extracted from the blood cell samples with the Qiagen DNeasy Blood Extraction Kit. Library method: the immunoSEQ multiplex PCR assay. For the multiplex PCR, a mixture combining 60 forward primers for TCR Vbeta segments and 13 reverse primers for TCR Jbeta segments was used. Amplification of the CDR3 region of rearranged TCR beta genes was performed with a multiplex PCR assay on genomic DNA. Amplified TCR beta libraries were sequenced as 87-base-pair reads on the Illumina HiSeq System. The paper's processing steps were these. Across the 600 to 700 repertoires, a later analysis counted tens of millions of unique TCR beta chains, roughly 11 million of which were shared by at least two donors. A nearest-neighbor algorithm error-corrected the raw reads and collapsed the reads into unique sequences, merging closely related sequences to remove PCR and sequencing errors. V, D and J gene segments were assigned by aligning CDR3 sequences to IMGT reference sequences. For a sequence to be retained, a match of at least six nucleotides was required to both a V gene segment and a J gene segment. A rearrangement counted as productive if the CDR3 had no stop codons and remained in frame with V and J, and every other rearrangement counted as non-productive. CDR3 was defined according to IMGT convention as the region running from the second conserved V-encoded cysteine to the conserved J-encoded phenylalanine. In an earlier analysis of some 550 of the donors, sequences lacking an unambiguous match to a single V gene segment were excluded. An earlier analysis of fewer than 750 of the donors classified V segments as functional when productive rearrangements were above 56.7% and as segregating when the standard deviation between donors was above 5%. To diagnose cytomegalovirus status from the catalog of TCR beta chain sequences, a statistical classification framework was built. A later analysis assigned V and J genes by comparing TCR nucleotide sequences with IMGT/GENE-DB human TR gene sequences. A later analysis assigned CDR3 sequences and most-parsimonious VDJ recombination scenarios with the TCRdist pipeline. In a later analysis, each TCR beta chain was defined by its CDR3 amino acid sequence together with its V-gene family, and reads without a unique V-gene family were excluded. A later analysis removed roughly 590 highly shared, low-generation-probability nucleotide sequences to deal with suspected cross-contamination and a sequencing artifact. In a later analysis, a clonal expansion index was calculated for each public chain from normalized within-repertoire ranks of inferred template counts. A later analysis computed generation probabilities with a VDJ recombination model fitted to out-of-frame rearrangements, and checked the results against IGoR. Hypergeometric tests were used in a later analysis to score TCR-TCR, TCR-HLA and TCR-CMV co-occurrence, with a repertoire-size bias correction applied to the TCR pairs. A later analysis estimated false discovery rates by permuting HLA or CMV assignments 20 times. In a later analysis, co-occurring TCRs were grouped using DBSCAN, with TCRdist sequence similarity added in when clustering inside HLA-allele-positive subsets. Repertoires with fewer than 30,000 or more than 120,000 public chains were left out of co-occurrence clustering, as were about five repertoires with anomalous nucleotide sharing. TCRdb retrieved this table from immuneACCESS and kept in-frame rearrangements only. Not all clones are present; in checked studies, unresolved V genes account for under half, and no reason is known for the remainder. The V and J calls and clone size were taken over from that table, and D and trimming were inferred from the DNA. This sample is represented by around 170,000 clones; about three quarters of them were singletons. Clones ranked in the top ten supply approximately 1.4% of the sample.

Here is what the overall study found, with its caveats: The cohort was sequenced for TCR beta chains only, and without alpha or paired-chain data the features that could be detected were limited. According to a later analysis, most CMV-associated TCR beta chains appeared to be HLA-restricted, and the HLA associations seemed to be driven largely by CMV exposure. Some IMGT-functional V segments, including TRBV6-2 and TRBV6-3, could not be distinguished by the 87-base-pair reads and were therefore excluded. According to a later analysis, TCR association rates differed among HLA loci, with DRB1 alleles showing the most associated TCRs and HLA-C alleles showing the fewest. In an earlier analysis of roughly 560 of the donors, most TCR beta V segments were observed in productive rearrangements about 90% or about 30% of the time, broadly matching IMGT annotations. V-gene and J-gene trimming of TCR beta chains was associated with a missense DCLRE1C variant in a later genetic analysis, and the association was replicated in an independent cohort. According to a later analysis, parvovirus B19, influenza, CMV and Epstein-Barr virus appeared linked to several top co-occurrence clusters. The classifier was reported to diagnose cytomegalovirus status with high specificity and sensitivity in both the original cohort and the validation cohort. Across donors, most TCR sequences were observed very rarely, whereas some public TCRs were present in many individuals. Strong co-occurrence of HLA alleles, especially DR and DQ, made assigning TCR associations to individual alleles difficult. Sequencing depth was assumed to be roughly uniform across donors in the presence/absence analyses, though that assumption may not hold. The only immune exposure information available for the cohort was CMV serostatus. The earlier analysis of 587 of the donors excluded around 17 rarely observed V segments, including chromosome 9 orphons, because counts were too low. A cluster of highly shared sequence variants was judged likely to be a technical artifact of the sequencing pipeline. In vitro tests confirmed that three of the cytomegalovirus-associated TCR beta chains recognize cytomegalovirus antigens. A later genetic analysis reported fewer N-insertions in productive TCRs among donors in an Asian-associated ancestry cluster than the roughly 620-donor mean. The study listed around 160 TCR beta chains as associated with cytomegalovirus. A further reported finding was that TCR beta sequences accurately predicted the HLA-A and HLA-B alleles for most subjects in the first cohort. Because some donors lacked HLA typing at each locus, the association tests relied only on the typed subset. In a later analysis, HLA-associated TCR beta chains were found to be more clonally expanded and to have lower generation probabilities than equally common non-associated chains. The authors suggested that the approach could potentially be extended to other disease states and immunological phenotypes. Specific HLA alleles were associated with 15,000 to 20,000 TCR beta sequences at a false discovery rate of 0.05 in a later analysis. Correlated functional status among segregating V segments might reflect linkage disequilibrium, but an unknown experimental factor could not be ruled out.

Material: PBMCs. This clonotype originated in a girl between 5 and 17 years old in good health and CMV-seronegative. The V and J segments used are TRBV7-6 and TRBJ1-5, with an unclear D gene assignment. The CDR3 region has the sequence CASSLGQEPQHF. In nucleotides, the sequence is TGTGCCAGCAGCTTAGGGCAGGAGCCCCAGCATTTT.